This T cell receptor beta chain derives from a study of blood T cell repertoires in COVID-19. The repertoire was sequenced with immunoSEQ multiplex PCR; TCRdb's copy has only in-frame clones and lacks some. The table includes 15,000 to 20,000 clones, approximately 78% detected once. The CDR3 totals 14 residues. V dropped 2 bases and J dropped 5 bases, with 12 bases sitting between them. Germline loops: CDR1 MNHEY, CDR2 SVGAGI. This rearrangement joins TRBV6-5 to TRBJ1-1; tentative D call: TRBD1 (5 bases). The receptor was derived from a man in his sixties with acute or convalescent COVID-19. The sample taken for sequencing was peripheral blood. The CDR3 nucleotides read TGTGCCAGCAGTTACGGCAGGGCCGGGACTGAAGCTTTCTTT. The encoded protein is CASSYGRAGTEAFF.